This T cell receptor beta chain was observed in a study of blood T cell repertoires in COVID-19. Study background: Collection of acute and convalescent COVID-19 samples took place in the United States, Italy and Spain.

This clone was detected once. In the source study's methods: The authors estimated nucleated cell counts from reference gene primer amplification. Repertoires were generated with immunoSEQ multiplex PCR, while TCRdb's copy carries only in-frame clones and drops some. That table supplies the V and J calls and clone size; D and trimming were determined from the DNA. Of 140,000 to 150,000 clones listed, roughly 82% are singletons. Germline lookup yields CDR1 WSHSY and CDR2 SAAADI. The V end was cut by 5 bases, the J end by 8 bases, with 18 bases between. The CDR3 runs to 15 residues. The sequencing input was peripheral blood. The TCR originated in a human donor with acute or convalescent COVID-19. The donor label of this sample is uncertain. The rearrangement joins TRBV10-2 to TRBJ1-4, with D perhaps TRBD1 (5 bases). The CDR3 reads CASSSLFQGGEKLFF. CDR3 sequence (DNA): TGCGCCAGCAGTAGTTTATTTCAGGGTGGAGAAAAACTGTTTTTT.